This T cell receptor (beta chain) was obtained from a study of Ad26.COV2.S vaccination and SARS-CoV-2 variants. Overall study results and limits: The breadth of spike-specific CD8+ and CD4+ T cell responses after vaccination was reportedly substantial. Placebo recipients showed lower spike-specific TCR breadth than vaccinees. Vaccine and placebo recipients had similar non-spike TCR breadth.

On this clone: Its antigen is undetermined.

Assay used: immunoSEQ multiplex PCR; TCRdb lists only in-frame clones, some missing. The repertoire has around 340,000 clones, less than 90% of them found once; the top ten carry about 10%. V gave up 4 bases and J gave up 5 bases, with 12 bases separating them. Germline lookup yields CDR1 SGHAT and CDR2 FQNNGV. The CDR3 runs to 13 residues. Treatment specified: some 19 received Ad26.COV2.S at low or high dose, single or two shots; a few received placebo; per-sample allocation not given. The samples were gathered on day 63 after the first injection of vaccine or placebo. This rearrangement joins TRBV11-2 to TRBJ2-7; tentatively, D is TRBD1 or TRBD2 (5 bases each). This receptor was obtained from a person between 18 and 65 years old who received the Ad26.COV2.S COVID-19 vaccine or a placebo. Sequenced material: peripheral blood, taken in a trial of Ad26.COV2.S vaccine versus placebo. CDR3 amino acids: CASSWGPKNEQYF. DNA of the CDR3: TGTGCCAGCAGCTGGGGACCGAAGAACGAGCAGTACTTC.